Following are 17 T cell receptor beta chains from one sample sequenced in a study of CD8 T cells in Susac syndrome. Random hexamers were used to reverse transcribe roughly 0.5 to 1 ug of RNA. TCRdb reanalysed the immunoSEQ multiplex PCR reads using MiXCR and keeps one entry per CDR3 protein. The table includes about 130,000 distinct CDR3 sequences, approximately 94% detected once. Input material: CD4+ T cells from PBMCs. The source of these receptors is a human donor with multiple sclerosis.

The chain joins TRBV2 to TRBJ2-7, with TRBD1 identical over 9 bases. Trimming removed 3 bases from V and 4 bases from J; junction bases left unmatched: 4. The CDR3 covers 14 residues. Germline V lookup: CDR1 SNHLY, CDR2 FYNNEI. CDR3 sequence reads: CASSEQGQGYEQYF. As DNA, the CDR3 is TGTGCCAGCAGTGAGCAGGGACAGGGATACGAGCAGTACTTC.

The V call is TRBV3-1, the J call TRBJ2-3; D is ambiguous. From germline, CDR1 is LGHDT and CDR2 YNNKEL (reference sequence). CDR3 length: 16 residues. Trimming left V 1 base short and J 0 bases short, with 11 bases between. CDR3 sequence reads: CASSQGVQSSTDTQYF. In DNA form, the CDR3 reads TGTGCCAGCAGCCAAGGGGTACAGTCTAGCACAGATACGCAGTATTTT.

The chain joins TRBV7-9 to TRBJ2-1; TRBD2 agrees at 13 bases. From germline, CDR1 is SEHNR and CDR2 FQNEAQ (reference sequence). This CDR3 has 14 amino acids. V lost 8 bases and J lost 7; bases outside the gene matches: 5. In DNA form, the CDR3 reads TGTGCCAGCCAAACTAGCGGGGGGGCAAATGAGCAGTTCTTC. Amino acid sequence: CASQTSGGANEQFF. Full variable domain (remainder filled in from reference TRBV7-9 and TRBJ2-1): DTGVSQNPRHKITKRGQNVTFRCDPISEHNRLYWYRQTLGQGPEFLTYFQNEAQLEKSRLLSDRFSAERPKGSFSTLEIQRTEQGDSAMYLCASQTSGGANEQFFGPGTRLTVL.

This clonotype was seen a handful of times. The rearrangement uses TRBV19 and TRBJ1-1; 7 bases are a match to TRBD1. Germline V CDR1 and CDR2: LNHDA, SQIVND (reference sequence). Germline trimming cut 6 bases from V and 5 bases from J; bases unmatched to any gene: 6. The CDR3 spans 13 residues. The CDR3 nucleotides read TGTGCCAGTAGCCCGACAGGGTTTACTGAAGCTTTCTTT. Its translation is CASSPTGFTEAFF.

V and J are TRBV20-1 and TRBJ2-5; D is tentatively TRBD1 or TRBD2 (5 bases each). With 5 bases removed from V and 0 bases from J, the gap between germline ends came to 13 bases. This CDR3 has 14 amino acids. Germline CDR1 reads DFQATT; CDR2 reads SNEGSKA (reference sequence). The CDR3 nucleotides read TGCAGTGCTCGGACACTAGTGTACCAAGAGACCCAGTACTTC. This encodes CSARTLVYQETQYF.

The rearrangement joins TRBV5-6 to TRBJ2-7; 7 bases are a match to TRBD2. The V and J ends lost 10 bases and 0 bases, in that order; junction bases with no gene match: 22. Germline loops: CDR1 SGHDT, CDR2 YYEEEE. The CDR3 runs 18 residues. CDR3 bases: TGTGCCTCATGGGGGGGTGGGACCTCTATGGTTAGCTCCTACGAGCAGTACTTC. Translated, it gives CASWGGGTSMVSSYEQYF.

This clonotype occurred once. This chain connects TRBV7-9 to TRBJ2-4, with D uncertain. The CDR3 contains 11 residues. Trimming cost V 11 bases and J 7 bases, with 12 bases left between them. Germline assignment: CDR1 SEHNR and CDR2 FQNEAQ (reference sequence). The DNA for the CDR3 is TGTGCCTGGTTGTTGGGGAACATTCAGTACTTC. Its translation: CAWLLGNIQYF. The full variable domain, with the rest looked up from reference TRBV7-9 and TRBJ2-4, is DTGVSQNPRHKITKRGQNVTFRCDPISEHNRLYWYRQTLGQGPEFLTYFQNEAQLEKSRLLSDRFSAERPKGSFSTLEIQRTEQGDSAMYLCAWLLGNIQYFGAGTRLSVL.

Worth noting for this clonotype: Relative to the germline gene, one junction end is altered; a read error may explain this. J is TRBJ1-2 and V is TRBV20-1; 7 nucleotides agree with TRBD1. This CDR3 is built from 11 residues. Germline V lookup: CDR1 DFQATT, CDR2 SNEGSKA (reference sequence). CDR3 in DNA: TGCAGTGCTAGAGATCCCGACAGGGTATCCTTC. Translating gives CSARDPDRVSF.

This chain connects TRBV25-1 to TRBJ2-1; no clear D. Trimming removed 3 bases from V and 6 bases from J, with 9 bases in between. Germline V lookup: CDR1 MGHDK, CDR2 SYGVNS. The CDR3 has 13 residues. CDR3 nucleotides: TGTGCCAGCAGTGATTATGGTATCAATGAGCAGTTCTTC. It codes for CASSDYGINEQFF.

This chain links TRBV27 with TRBJ1-2, with 7 bases lining up with TRBD1. J gave up 8 bases and V 4 bases, and 13 bases lay outside the gene matches. Germline loops: CDR1 MNHEY, CDR2 SMNVEV (reference sequence). This CDR3 region has 15 residues. The CDR3 here is CASSSTQGGLRGYTF. The CDR3 nucleotides are TGTGCCAGCAGTTCTACCCAAGGGGGCCTGAGGGGCTACACCTTC.

J is TRBJ2-2 and V is TRBV30; the D gene is possibly TRBD1 (6 bases). Germline CDR1 GTSNPN, CDR2 SVGIG (reference sequence). V gave up 5 bases and J gave up 5 bases, with 9 bases separating them. The CDR3 is 12 amino acids. The CDR3 loop is CAWSTGTGELFF. In DNA form, the CDR3 reads TGTGCCTGGTCAACAGGGACCGGGGAGCTGTTTTTT.

The gene calls are TRBV12-3 or TRBV12-4 and TRBJ1-2, with TRBD1 matching 7 bases. The V segment lost 6 bases and the J segment 7 bases; nucleotides outside the gene matches: 8. The CDR3 has 13 amino acids. CDR3 protein: CASRSTGRSGYTF. For the CDR3, the DNA is TGTGCCAGCAGGTCGACAGGGAGATCTGGCTACACCTTC.

This clonotype has just one count. V usage is TRBV30 and J usage is TRBJ1-1; D gene unclear. Germline V gene sequence: CDR1 GTSNPN, CDR2 SVGIG (reference sequence). CDR3 length equals 11 residues. Trimming cost V 1 base and J 5 bases, with 5 bases left between them. The CDR3 DNA follows: TGTGCCTGGAGTGCCAAGACTGAAGCTTTCTTT. This encodes CAWSAKTEAFF.

The chain combines TRBV5-1 with TRBJ1-1; 9 nucleotides line up with TRBD1. This CDR3 region has 15 residues. The V gene's germline CDR1 is SGHRS and CDR2 YFSETQ. The V gene end was trimmed by 2 bases and the J gene end by 3 bases; junction bases not matched to a gene: 5. For the CDR3, the DNA is TGCGCCAGCAGCTTCGATGGACAGGGGTACACTGAAGCTTTCTTT. Protein: CASSFDGQGYTEAFF. Complete variable domain (other parts from reference TRBV5-1 and TRBJ1-1): KAGVTQTPRYLIKTRGQQVTLSCSPISGHRSVSWYQQTPGQGLQFLFEYFSETQRNKGNFPGRFSGRQFSNSRSEMNVSTLELGDSALYLCASSFDGQGYTEAFFGQGTRLTVV.

There are a few counts of this clonotype. This chain connects TRBV7-6 to TRBJ2-7; a possible D gene is TRBD2 (5 bases). From germline, CDR1 is SGHVS and CDR2 FNYEAQ. The CDR3 extends over 11 amino acids. Trimming removed 5 bases at V and 7 bases at J, with 9 bases between. The CDR3 protein is CASSPGGEQYF. In DNA form, the CDR3 reads TGTGCCAGCAGCCCAGGCGGGGAGCAGTACTTC.

The V call is TRBV5-6, the J call TRBJ2-1; either TRBD1 or TRBD2 may fit D (5 bases each). This CDR3 is 14 amino acids long. Germline CDR1 is SGHDT and CDR2 is YYEEEE. Trimming pared 6 bases from V and 7 bases from J, leaving 17 bases between. CDR3 residues: CASTIRRQRNEQFF. The CDR3 DNA sequence: TGTGCCAGCACCATTAGGAGACAGCGGAATGAGCAGTTCTTC.

The chain recombines TRBV12-3 or TRBV12-4 with TRBJ1-2; D not resolved. The V gene lost 5 bases and the J gene lost 4 bases, with 14 bases spanning the gap. The CDR3 spans 14 residues. The CDR3, as DNA: TGTGCCAGCAGTCCGCCAGGTGATCGCTATGGCTACACCTTC. It encodes CASSPPGDRYGYTF.